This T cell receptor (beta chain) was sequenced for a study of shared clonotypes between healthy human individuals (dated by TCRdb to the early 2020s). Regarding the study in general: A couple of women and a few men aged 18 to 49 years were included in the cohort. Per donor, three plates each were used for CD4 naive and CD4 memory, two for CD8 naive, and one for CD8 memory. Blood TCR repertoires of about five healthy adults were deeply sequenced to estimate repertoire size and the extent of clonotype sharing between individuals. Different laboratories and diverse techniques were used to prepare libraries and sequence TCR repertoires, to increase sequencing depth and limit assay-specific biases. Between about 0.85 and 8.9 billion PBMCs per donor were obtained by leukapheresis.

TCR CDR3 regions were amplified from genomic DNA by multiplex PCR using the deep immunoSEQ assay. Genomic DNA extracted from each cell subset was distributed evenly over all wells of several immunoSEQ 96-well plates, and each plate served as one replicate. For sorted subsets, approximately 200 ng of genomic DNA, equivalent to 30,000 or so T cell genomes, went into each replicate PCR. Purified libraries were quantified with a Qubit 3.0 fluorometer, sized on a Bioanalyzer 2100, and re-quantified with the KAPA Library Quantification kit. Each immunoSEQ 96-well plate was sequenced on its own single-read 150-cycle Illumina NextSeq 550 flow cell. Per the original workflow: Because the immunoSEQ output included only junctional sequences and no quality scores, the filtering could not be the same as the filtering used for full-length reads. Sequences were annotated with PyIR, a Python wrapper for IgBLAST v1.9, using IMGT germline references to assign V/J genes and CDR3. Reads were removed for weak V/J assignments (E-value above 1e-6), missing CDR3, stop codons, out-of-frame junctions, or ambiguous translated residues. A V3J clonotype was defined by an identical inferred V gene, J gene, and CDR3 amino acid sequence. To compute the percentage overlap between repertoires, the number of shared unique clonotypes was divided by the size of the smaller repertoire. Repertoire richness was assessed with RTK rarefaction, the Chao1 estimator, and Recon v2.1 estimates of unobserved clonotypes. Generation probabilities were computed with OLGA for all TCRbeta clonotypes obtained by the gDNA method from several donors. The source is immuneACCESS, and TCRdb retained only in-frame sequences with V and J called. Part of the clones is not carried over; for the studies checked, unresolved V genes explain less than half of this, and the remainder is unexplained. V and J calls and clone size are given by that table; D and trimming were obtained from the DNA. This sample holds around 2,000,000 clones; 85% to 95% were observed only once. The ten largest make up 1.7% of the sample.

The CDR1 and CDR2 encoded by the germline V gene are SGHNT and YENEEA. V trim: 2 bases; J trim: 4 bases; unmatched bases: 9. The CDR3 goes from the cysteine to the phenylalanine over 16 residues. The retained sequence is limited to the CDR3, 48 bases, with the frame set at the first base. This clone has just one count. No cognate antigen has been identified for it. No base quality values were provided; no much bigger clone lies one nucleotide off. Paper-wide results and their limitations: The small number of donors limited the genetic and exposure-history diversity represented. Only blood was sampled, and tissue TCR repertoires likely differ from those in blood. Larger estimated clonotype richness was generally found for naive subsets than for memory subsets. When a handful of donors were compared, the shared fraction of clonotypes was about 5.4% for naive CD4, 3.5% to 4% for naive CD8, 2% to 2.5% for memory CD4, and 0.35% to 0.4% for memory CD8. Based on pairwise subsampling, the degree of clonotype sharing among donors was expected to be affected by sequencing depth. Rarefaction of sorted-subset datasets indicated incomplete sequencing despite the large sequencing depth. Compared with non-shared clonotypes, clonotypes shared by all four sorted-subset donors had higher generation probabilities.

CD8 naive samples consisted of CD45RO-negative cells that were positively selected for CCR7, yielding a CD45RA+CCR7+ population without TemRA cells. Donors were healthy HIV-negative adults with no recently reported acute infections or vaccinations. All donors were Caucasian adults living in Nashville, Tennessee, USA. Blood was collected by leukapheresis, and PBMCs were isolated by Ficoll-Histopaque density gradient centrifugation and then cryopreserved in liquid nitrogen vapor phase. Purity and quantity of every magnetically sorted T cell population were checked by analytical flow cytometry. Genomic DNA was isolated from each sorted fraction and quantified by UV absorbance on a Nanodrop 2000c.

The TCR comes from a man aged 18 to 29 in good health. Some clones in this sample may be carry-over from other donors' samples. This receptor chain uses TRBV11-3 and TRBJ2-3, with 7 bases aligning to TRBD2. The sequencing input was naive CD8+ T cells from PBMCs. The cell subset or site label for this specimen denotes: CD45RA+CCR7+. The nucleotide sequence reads TGTGCCAGCAGCTTAACCTCCGGGGGAGGGCCAGATACGCAGTATTTT. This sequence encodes CASSLTSGGGPDTQYF.